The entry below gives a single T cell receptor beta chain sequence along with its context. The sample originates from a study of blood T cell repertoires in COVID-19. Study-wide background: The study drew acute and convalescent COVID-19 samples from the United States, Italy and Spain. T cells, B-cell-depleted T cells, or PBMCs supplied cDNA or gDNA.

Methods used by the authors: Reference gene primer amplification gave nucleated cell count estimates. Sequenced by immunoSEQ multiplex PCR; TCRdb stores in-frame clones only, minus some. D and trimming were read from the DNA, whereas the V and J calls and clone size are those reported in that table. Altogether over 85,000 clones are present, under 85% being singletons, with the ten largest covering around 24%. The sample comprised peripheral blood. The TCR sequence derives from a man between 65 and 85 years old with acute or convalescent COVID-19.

CDR3 in amino acids: CAWRPRQGWTQETQYF. In DNA, the CDR3 is TGTGCCTGGAGGCCGAGACAGGGTTGGACCCAAGAGACCCAGTACTTC. The chain is built from TRBV30 and TRBJ2-5; 7 bases fit TRBD1. V shed 3 bases, J shed 1 base, and the junction held 11 bases outside the gene matches. The CDR3 totals 16 residues. CDR1 and CDR2 from the germline V gene are GTSNPN and SVGIG (reference sequence).